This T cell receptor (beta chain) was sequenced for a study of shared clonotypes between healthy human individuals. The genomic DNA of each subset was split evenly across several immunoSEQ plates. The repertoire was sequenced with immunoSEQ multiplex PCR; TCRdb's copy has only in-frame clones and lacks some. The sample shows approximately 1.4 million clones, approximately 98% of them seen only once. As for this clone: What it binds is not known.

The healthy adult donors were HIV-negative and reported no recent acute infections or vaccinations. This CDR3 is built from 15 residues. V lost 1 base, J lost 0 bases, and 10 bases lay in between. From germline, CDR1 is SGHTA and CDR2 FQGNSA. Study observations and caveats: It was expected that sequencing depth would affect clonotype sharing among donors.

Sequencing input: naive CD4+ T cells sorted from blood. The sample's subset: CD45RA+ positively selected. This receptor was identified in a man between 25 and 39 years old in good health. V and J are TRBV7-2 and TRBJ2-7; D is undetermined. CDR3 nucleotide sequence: TGTGCCAGCAGCTTAGAGAAGCAACCCTCCTACGAGCAGTACTTC. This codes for CASSLEKQPSYEQYF. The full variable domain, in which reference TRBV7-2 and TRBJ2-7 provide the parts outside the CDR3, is GAGVSQSPSNKVTEKGKDVELRCDPISGHTALYWYRQSLGQGLEFLIYFQGNSAPDKSGLPSDRFSAERTGGSVSTLTIQRTQQEDSAVYLCASSLEKQPSYEQYFGPGTRLTVT.